These 13 T cell receptor beta chains came from one sample sequenced in a study of cytomegalovirus exposure and HLA in healthy donors. The repertoire was sequenced with immunoSEQ multiplex PCR; TCRdb's copy has only in-frame clones and lacks some. The sample lists 150,000 or so clones, approximately 86% occurring once. Sequenced sample: PBMCs. These receptor sequences come from a man aged 18 to 30 in good health and CMV-seropositive.

The V and J genes are TRBV11-3 and TRBJ1-2; unclear D gene. The V end lost 10 bases, the J end lost 3 bases, and 3 bases lay between the germline ends. The V gene's germline CDR1 is SGHNT and CDR2 YENEEA. The CDR3 runs 9 residues. The chain's CDR3 is CATHYGYTF. CDR3 in DNA: TGTGCCACTCACTATGGCTACACCTTC.

This chain joins TRBV6-5 and TRBJ2-3; 9 bases are a match to TRBD2. The J segment lost 4 bases and the V segment lost 5 bases, leaving 4 bases of the junction unmatched. The CDR3 runs to 14 residues. CDR1 is MNHEY, CDR2 SVGAGI, per germline. In DNA, the CDR3 is TGTGCCAGCAGTAGCGGGAGGTTCGCAGATACGCAGTATTTT. This encodes CASSSGRFADTQYF.

This clone was seen a handful of times. The DNA of the CDR3 is TGTGCCAGCAGGCCAATCACAGGGGGCTACGAGCAGTACTTC. This translates into CASRPITGGYEQYF. The chain has TRBV11-2 and TRBJ2-7; TRBD1 aligns across 8 bases. The V segment lost 6 bases and the J segment 3 bases; nucleotides outside the gene matches: 7. Germline loops: CDR1 SGHAT, CDR2 FQNNGV. This CDR3 has 14 residues.

This clone was seen only a few times. The genes are TRBV10-3 and TRBJ2-7, with 9 bases aligning to TRBD2. V lost 3 bases and J lost 5; bases outside the gene matches: 8. The germline V gene encodes CDR1 ENHRY and CDR2 SYGVKD. This CDR3 spans 15 amino acids. The CDR3, as DNA: TGTGCCATCAGTGACGGCGGGAGGGCCCAACACGAGCAGTACTTC. It is translated as CAISDGGRAQHEQYF.

The DNA of the CDR3 is TGCGCCAGCAGCCAAGTTATCGGACAGGGGGTTTCGTTGGGGGCCAACGTCCTGACTTTC. It translates to CASSQVIGQGVSLGANVLTF. V gene TRBV4-3 combines with J gene TRBJ2-6; 10 nucleotides match TRBD1. Germline assignment: CDR1 LGHNA and CDR2 YSLEER. The ends lost 1 base at V and 4 bases at J; junction bases unmatched: 13. CDR3 length: 20 residues.

The chain carries TRBV27 and TRBJ2-2; 8 nucleotides match TRBD1. V lost 5 bases and J lost 6; bases outside the gene matches: 5. Germline values: CDR1 MNHEY, CDR2 SMNVEV (reference sequence). This CDR3 region has 14 residues. The CDR3 DNA sequence: TGTGCCAGCAGTGACAGGGGAAACTCCGGGGAGCTGTTTTTT. Translating it yields CASSDRGNSGELFF.

The rearrangement uses TRBV6-5 and TRBJ1-2; D is undetermined. This CDR3 comprises 13 residues. V was pared by 2 bases and J by 4 bases, with 8 bases between. Germline CDR1 reads MNHEY; CDR2 reads SVGAGI. CDR3: CASSYSGVYGYTF. The CDR3, as DNA: TGTGCCAGCAGTTACAGCGGGGTCTATGGCTACACCTTC.

The genes are TRBV4-3 and TRBJ1-1, with unresolved D. The CDR3 runs 15 residues. V was pared by 2 bases and J by 4 bases, with 14 bases between. The germline V gene has CDR1 LGHNA and CDR2 YSLEER. The CDR3 sequence is CASSQYEGLGTEAFF. The CDR3 region has the DNA TGCGCCAGCAGCCAATATGAGGGATTGGGCACTGAAGCTTTCTTT.

The rearrangement uses TRBV5-6 and TRBJ1-1; 11 bases map to TRBD1. V was pared by 4 bases and J by 4 bases, with 6 bases of the junction left unmatched. CDR1 is SGHDT, CDR2 YYEEEE, per germline. The CDR3 sequence is 15 residues long. The CDR3 DNA reads TGTGCCAGCAGCACCGCCGGGACAGGGGGCACTGAAGCTTTCTTT. Encoded protein: CASSTAGTGGTEAFF.

This clone was counted once. The chain combines TRBV5-4 with TRBJ1-5; TRBD1 matches 9 bases. This CDR3 has 15 amino acids. The germline gives CDR1 SGHNT, CDR2 YYREEE (reference sequence). The V segment lost 0 bases and the J segment 6 bases; nucleotides outside the gene matches: 4. The CDR3 coding sequence is TGTGCCAGCAGCTTGGACAGGGGGCGGGGTCAGCCCCAGCATTTT. This codes for CASSLDRGRGQPQHF.

The V call is TRBV9, the J call TRBJ1-1; the D gene is possibly TRBD1 (6 bases). The CDR3 has 15 residues. Germline loops: CDR1 SGDLS, CDR2 YYNGEE. Trimming shortened V by 4 bases and J by 4 bases, and 17 bases separated the two germline ends. The CDR3 DNA sequence: TGTGCCAGCAGCCCCAAGGGGGGGGCGGTCACTGAAGCTTTCTTT. This translates into CASSPKGGAVTEAFF.

This clone appeared a single time. The chain couples TRBV7-8 to TRBJ1-1; 10 nucleotides align to TRBD1. This CDR3 region has 15 residues. V shed 1 base and J 5 bases; nucleotides not matched to a gene: 4. CDR1 is SGHVS and CDR2 is FQNEAQ in the germline V gene. The DNA for the CDR3 is TGTGCCAGCAGCTTAGGGGACAGGGGACGGACTGAAGCTTTCTTT. This translates into CASSLGDRGRTEAFF.

The CDR3 DNA sequence: TGTGCCAGCAGGTTTCTCACCAGGTCGGCCCATACGCAGTATTTT. Residues: CASRFLTRSAHTQYF. V gene TRBV5-6 combines with J gene TRBJ2-3; D not certain. V lost 5 bases and J 7 bases, leaving 20 bases between the germline ends. Germline CDR1 and CDR2: SGHDT and YYEEEE. The CDR3 contains 15 residues. The whole variable domain, remainder taken from reference TRBV5-6 and TRBJ2-3, is DAGVTQSPTHLIKTRGQQVTLRCSPKSGHDTVSWYQQALGQGPQFIFQYYEEEERQRGNFPDRFSGHQFPNYSSELNVNALLLGDSALYLCASRFLTRSAHTQYFGPGTRLTVL.